Listed below are T cell receptor beta chains from one sample, sequenced in a study of cytomegalovirus exposure and HLA in healthy donors. Clones were read by immunoSEQ multiplex PCR, and TCRdb kept only the in-frame ones, dropping some. The table has 180,000 or so clones, roughly four fifths seen once. Specimen: PBMCs. The source of these receptors is a woman aged 45-59 years in good health and CMV-seropositive. Both conserved end residues are part of each CDR3. D genes are given only for firm matches. Size is stated for part of the rows, as once, few or many counts, or as a class when the clone is expanded.

v_call,d_call,clone_size,j_call,cdr3_nt,cdr3_aa
TRBV7-9,-,-,TRBJ1-3,TGTGCCAGCAGCTTAAAAGGGGCGGATAGAAACACCATATATTTT,CASSLKGADRNTIYF
TRBV9,-,-,TRBJ1-1,TGTGCCAGCAGCGTAGGGTCCCACTCTGAAGCTTTCTTT,CASSVGSHSEAFF
TRBV30,-,-,TRBJ2-1,TGTGCCTGGAGCCAAGCTGATCTCTACAATGAGCAGTTCTTC,CAWSQADLYNEQFF
TRBV2,TRBD1,-,TRBJ2-6,TGTGCCAGCAAGTCAGGGGGCGCCTCTGGGGCCAACGTCCTGACTTTC,CASKSGGASGANVLTF
TRBV11-3,TRBD1,-,TRBJ2-1,TGTGCCAGCAGCTTAGCAGGGACAGGTTACAATGAGCAGTTCTTC,CASSLAGTGYNEQFF
TRBV28,-,-,TRBJ2-3,TGTGCCAGCATGGCAGGGGTACGTGATACGCAGTATTTT,CASMAGVRDTQYF
TRBV7-2,-,-,TRBJ2-5,TGTGCCAGCAGCTTAGCTAGCGAAGAGACCCAGTACTTC,CASSLASEETQYF
TRBV6-5,TRBD2,-,TRBJ2-3,TGTGCCAGCAAGCGGGGAAGCACAGATACGCAGTATTTT,CASKRGSTDTQYF
TRBV4-2,TRBD1,-,TRBJ2-5,TGTGCCAGCAGCCCCACGGCGACAGGGGGAAATGGAGAGACCCAGTACTTC,CASSPTATGGNGETQYF
TRBV7-2,TRBD2,-,TRBJ2-2,TGTGCCAGCAGCCAACAAGCGGGGGCCAACACCGGGGAGCTGTTTTTT,CASSQQAGANTGELFF
TRBV5-4,-,many,TRBJ2-7,TGTGCCAGCAGCTTGGGAGACGCGGGCCCCTACTACGAGCAGTACTTC,CASSLGDAGPYYEQYF
TRBV7-2,TRBD1,-,TRBJ1-1,TGTGCCAGCAGCCGAAAGACAGGGGGCACTGAAGCTTTCTTT,CASSRKTGGTEAFF
TRBV5-1,TRBD1,-,TRBJ1-3,TGCGCCAGCAGCTTGGTCGGGACAGGGTACGGAAACACCATATATTTT,CASSLVGTGYGNTIYF
TRBV30,-,-,TRBJ2-5,TGTGCCTGGAGTGCCAGGGTGGGGGAGACCCAGTACTTC,CAWSARVGETQYF
TRBV19,TRBD1,-,TRBJ2-7,TGTGCCAGTAGTATGGGCAGGGGGCTCTACGAGCAGTACTTC,CASSMGRGLYEQYF
TRBV6-5,TRBD1,-,TRBJ1-6,TGTGCCAGCAGTTACTCGACAGGGACCCATTCACCCCTCCACTTT,CASSYSTGTHSPLHF
TRBV19,-,-,TRBJ2-1,TGTGCCAGTAGTATTCCGGGGTTGTGGTTCTTC,CASSIPGLWFF
TRBV7-7,TRBD2,-,TRBJ2-3,TGTGCCAGCAGCTTGGGACTAGCGGGAACCACAGATACGCAGTATTTT,CASSLGLAGTTDTQYF
TRBV10-3,TRBD2,few,TRBJ2-3,TGTGCCATCAGTGTTGGGGGGGACGGGGGTGATGCGCAGTATTTT,CAISVGGDGGDAQYF
TRBV2,-,-,TRBJ2-2,TGTGCCAGCACGCGAACGGGAGCCGGAGACACCGGGGAGCTGTTTTTT,CASTRTGAGDTGELFF
TRBV5-1,-,-,TRBJ2-7,TGCGCCAGCAGCCCCGGGACAAACTACGAGCAGTACTTC,CASSPGTNYEQYF
TRBV7-2,-,-,TRBJ2-7,TGTGCCAGCAGCTTAGACGGGAACTACGAGCAGTACTTC,CASSLDGNYEQYF
TRBV4-1,-,-,TRBJ2-2,TGCGCCAGCAGTCGACTAGGGCCCGGGGAGCTGTTTTTT,CASSRLGPGELFF
TRBV14,-,once,TRBJ2-1,TGTGCCAGCAGCCAAGATCTAGATCCGTGGCCCTACAATGAGCAGTTCTTC,CASSQDLDPWPYNEQFF
TRBV6-4,TRBD2,-,TRBJ2-3,TGTGCCAGCAGTGAGAGTAGCGGGAGCACAGATACGCAGTATTTT,CASSESSGSTDTQYF
TRBV30,-,-,TRBJ2-4,TGTGCCTGGAGTGTAATCGGAGGGACTGGCAAAAACATTCAGTACTTC,CAWSVIGGTGKNIQYF
TRBV30,-,-,TRBJ2-7,TGTGCCTGGAGTGTGGGATCAAGGGGGTACTTC,CAWSVGSRGYF
TRBV7-2,TRBD1,-,TRBJ1-5,TGTGCCAGCAGCTCCCTGACAGGGACCAATCAGCCCCAGCATTTT,CASSSLTGTNQPQHF
TRBV4-3,-,few,TRBJ1-4,TGCGCCAGCAGCCCGATATCGACAGGTCTACGGGTTGAAAAACTGTTTTTT,CASSPISTGLRVEKLFF
TRBV27,TRBD2,once,TRBJ2-1,TGTGCCAGCAGACCCCCAGGGAAAGCGGGAATCCACAATGAGCAGTTCTTC,CASRPPGKAGIHNEQFF
TRBV7-2,-,-,TRBJ1-3,TGTGCCAGCAGCTCTGACAGCTCTGGAAACACCATATATTTT,CASSSDSSGNTIYF
TRBV4-1,-,-,TRBJ1-2,TGCGCCAGCAGCCAAGAACCACAGGGATTGAGGTACACCTTC,CASSQEPQGLRYTF
TRBV6-1,TRBD2,-,TRBJ2-1,TGTGCCAGCAGTTGGGGGGGAAATGAGCAGTTCTTC,CASSWGGNEQFF
TRBV6-5,TRBD2,-,TRBJ2-7,TGTGCCAGCAGTCCCTTTAGCGGGAGCTCCTACGAGCAGTACTTC,CASSPFSGSSYEQYF
TRBV6-5,TRBD1,-,TRBJ1-5,TGTGCCAGCAGATCTACAGGGGATCAGCCCCAGCATTTT,CASRSTGDQPQHF
TRBV5-6,TRBD2,-,TRBJ2-7,TGTGCCAGCAGTCGAGTTAGCGGGGGGTACGAGCAGTACTTC,CASSRVSGGYEQYF
TRBV2,-,once,TRBJ2-1,TGTGCCAGCAGTGGGCACAATGAGCAGTTCTTC,CASSGHNEQFF
TRBV4-1,-,-,TRBJ1-1,TGCGCCAGCAGCCAAATAACTGTATGGGGCCGGAAGGTGAACACTGAAGCTTTCTTT,CASSQITVWGRKVNTEAFF
TRBV7-2,-,-,TRBJ1-5,TGTGCCAGCAGCCAAGGAGGGCCTTATAGCAATCAGCCCCAGCATTTT,CASSQGGPYSNQPQHF
TRBV28,-,-,TRBJ2-3,TGTGCCAGCAGTTTCTCGGGACACAGCACAGATACGCAGTATTTT,CASSFSGHSTDTQYF
TRBV28,-,-,TRBJ1-5,TGTGCCAGCAGTTTCTTCTCCGGGAGTCAGCCCCAGCATTTT,CASSFFSGSQPQHF
TRBV4-2,TRBD1,-,TRBJ1-2,TGTGCCAGCAGCCAAGGGACAGGGAAGTTGGGCTATGGCTACACCTTC,CASSQGTGKLGYGYTF
TRBV19,TRBD1,-,TRBJ2-7,TGTGCCAGTAGTGCCTTACCGGGACAGGGTAATTCCGAGCAGTACTTC,CASSALPGQGNSEQYF
TRBV7-2,TRBD2,few,TRBJ2-7,TGTGCCAGCAGCTTAGGGGGTTTGGTAGCGGGGGCGTACGAGCAGTACTTC,CASSLGGLVAGAYEQYF
TRBV11-3,TRBD1,few,TRBJ2-7,TGTGCCAGCACAACGGGGACAGGTCTTTCCTACGAGCAGTACTTC,CASTTGTGLSYEQYF
TRBV5-1,-,-,TRBJ2-3,TGCGCCAGCAGCTTTCAGGGCCCTAGCACAGATACGCAGTATTTT,CASSFQGPSTDTQYF
TRBV10-1,-,few,TRBJ2-3,TGCGCCAGCAGTGAGTCGGCGGGAACGGGAGATACGCAGTATTTT,CASSESAGTGDTQYF
TRBV6-1,TRBD1,-,TRBJ2-5,TGTGCCACTACCCGGGACAGAGTGGAGACCCAGTACTTC,CATTRDRVETQYF
TRBV5-5,TRBD1,-,TRBJ1-2,TGTGCCAGCAGCCGGGACAGGTCCTATGGCTACACCTTC,CASSRDRSYGYTF
TRBV6-9,TRBD2,-,TRBJ2-6,TGTGCCAGCAGTTCCTCCTGGGGGGGGACTGGGGCCAACGTCCTGACTTTC,CASSSSWGGTGANVLTF
TRBV13,-,-,TRBJ2-7,TGTGCCAGCAGCTTCCAAAGATTATCCGGGACTTCCTTGGGGAGCTCCTACGAGCAGTACTTC,CASSFQRLSGTSLGSSYEQYF
TRBV9,TRBD2,once,TRBJ2-5,TGTGCCAGCAGCCCCCGGGGAGCGGGGGGGCCAGAGACCCAGTACTTC,CASSPRGAGGPETQYF
TRBV5-1,TRBD1,-,TRBJ2-5,TGCGCCAGCAGCCACGGGACAGGGGTAGGGGAGACCCAGTACTTC,CASSHGTGVGETQYF
TRBV18,-,-,TRBJ1-3,TGTGCCAGCCCACCCCGGGAGGCCGGAAACACCATATATTTT,CASPPREAGNTIYF